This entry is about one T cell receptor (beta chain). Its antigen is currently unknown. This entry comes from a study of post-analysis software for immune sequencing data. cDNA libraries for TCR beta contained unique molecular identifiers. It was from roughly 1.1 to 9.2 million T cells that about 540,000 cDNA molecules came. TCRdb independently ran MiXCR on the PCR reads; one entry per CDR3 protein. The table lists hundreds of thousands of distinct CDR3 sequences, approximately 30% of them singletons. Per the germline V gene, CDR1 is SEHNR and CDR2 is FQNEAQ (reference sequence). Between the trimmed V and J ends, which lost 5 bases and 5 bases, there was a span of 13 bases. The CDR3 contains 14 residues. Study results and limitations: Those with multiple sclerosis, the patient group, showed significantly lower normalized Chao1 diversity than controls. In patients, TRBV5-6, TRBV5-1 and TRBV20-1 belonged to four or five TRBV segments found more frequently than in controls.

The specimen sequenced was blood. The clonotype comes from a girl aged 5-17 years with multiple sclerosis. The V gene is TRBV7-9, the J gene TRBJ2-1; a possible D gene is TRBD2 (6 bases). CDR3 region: CASSPPRGNNEQFF. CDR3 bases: TGTGCCAGCAGCCCACCGCGGGGAAACAATGAGCAGTTCTTC.